The 14 T cell receptor beta chains presented below share a single source sample, sequenced in a study of T cell clonality in common variable immunodeficiency. The repertoire was sequenced with immunoSEQ multiplex PCR; TCRdb's copy has only in-frame clones and lacks some. The record shows more than 30,000 clones for this sample, with no singletons present. What was sequenced was peripheral blood mononuclear cells. All receptors come from a person between 18 and 70 years old in good health.

For this clone: The read ends 3 residues before the CDR3 terminus; that terminus is restored from the germline J gene. The chain recombines TRBV7-9 with TRBJ1-3, with 8 bases aligning to TRBD1. CDR3 length: 14 amino acids. J was trimmed by 4 bases and V by 5 bases; bases with no gene match: 4. Germline V CDR1 and CDR2: SEHNR, FQNEAQ (reference sequence). Partial CDR3 DNA: TGTGCCAGCAGCACCGGGACAGGAGGAAACACC. Its translation is CASSTGTGGNT. The whole CDR3 protein reads CASSTGTGGNTIYF.

In its sample, this clone was seen many times. The CDR3 DNA, read in part, is TGTGCCAGTAGTATAGAGTTCCGCAGGGGGCAAGAGACC. It specifies CASSIEFRRGQET. In full, the CDR3 is CASSIEFRRGQETQYF. This chain links TRBV19 with TRBJ2-5; TRBD1 matches at 7 bases. The CDR3 end lies 3 residues beyond the end of the read and is filled in from the germline J gene. From germline, CDR1 is LNHDA and CDR2 SQIVND (reference sequence). This CDR3 has 16 residues. V was pared by 0 bases and J by 2 bases, with 6 bases of the junction left unmatched.

This clone was recorded at least ten times. The CDR3 end falls 3 residues outside the read, so it is completed with the germline J gene. The chain is built from TRBV7-8 and TRBJ2-7; D perhaps matches TRBD2 (5 bases). Trimming pared 1 base from V and 4 bases from J, leaving 8 bases between. Germline assignment: CDR1 SGHVS and CDR2 FQNEAQ. This CDR3 comprises 13 residues. This chain's CDR3 is CASSLDPGYEQYF. The part of the CDR3 DNA that was read is TGTGCCAGCAGCTTAGATCCGGGGTACGAG.

Ten or more counts support this clone. The observed sequence ends 3 residues before the CDR3 terminus, with the missing tail filled in from the germline J gene. The chain has TRBV7-2 and TRBJ2-7, with 12 bases matching TRBD2. Trimming at V came to 6 bases and at J to 1 base, leaving 4 bases not matched to a gene. This CDR3 spans 15 amino acids. From germline, CDR1 is SGHTA and CDR2 FQGNSA. The DNA read from the CDR3 is TGTGCCAGCAGTCCGACTAGCGGGAGATCCTACGAG. It encodes CASSPTSGRSYE. The CDR3 reads in full as CASSPTSGRSYEQYF.

This clone came up many times. The sequence runs out 3 residues before the end of the CDR3; the remainder is reconstructed from the germline J gene. The genes are TRBV18 and TRBJ1-4; D uncertain. The V end lost 2 bases, the J end lost 4 bases, and 11 bases lay between the germline ends. Germline loops: CDR1 KGHSH, CDR2 LQKENI. The CDR3 spans 15 residues. The CDR3: CASSPAALDNEKLFF. The CDR3 DNA, read in part, is TGTGCCAGCTCACCAGCGGCACTGGATAATGAAAAA.

In its sample, this clone was seen a few times. The junction departs from the called germline gene at one end, perhaps through a read error. The read comes to an end 3 residues before the CDR3 does, leaving the germline J gene to fill in the end. Other DNA sequences within the sample encode an identical CDR3. V gene TRBV7-6 combines with J gene TRBJ2-7; D might be TRBD2 (5 bases). Germline values: CDR1 SGHVS, CDR2 FNYEAQ. This CDR3 is 13 amino acids long. This CDR3 reads CASSLATGYEQYF. Partial CDR3 DNA: TGTGCCAGCAGCCTAGCTACCGGCTACGAG.

This clone was seen repeatedly, ten times or more. The observed sequence ends 3 residues before the CDR3 terminus, with the missing tail filled in from the germline J gene. V and J are TRBV27 and TRBJ1-2, with 8 bases matching TRBD1. The V gene's germline CDR1 is MNHEY and CDR2 SMNVEV (reference sequence). The CDR3 has 15 residues. J lost 4 bases, V lost 6 bases, and 10 bases had no gene match. The CDR3 protein is CASSYGQGGIYGYTF. The covered CDR3 bases are TGTGCCAGCAGCTACGGACAGGGCGGGATCTATGGC.

This clone came up many times. The read comes to an end 3 residues before the CDR3 does, leaving the germline J gene to fill in the end. This chain uses TRBV28 with TRBJ2-7; 10 positions agree with TRBD2. The germline V gene has CDR1 MDHEN and CDR2 SYDVKM. Trimming cost V 6 bases and J 0 bases; bases outside gene matches: 5. This CDR3 contains 15 residues. Partial CDR3 DNA: TGTGCCAGCAGAACTAGCGGGAAAGACTCCTACGAG. It codes for CASRTSGKDSYE. The entire CDR3 protein reads CASRTSGKDSYEQYF.

This clone occurred many times. With the read ending 3 residues before the CDR3 end, the germline J gene is used to fill in that end. The chain carries TRBV5-1 and TRBJ1-3; 7 nucleotides match TRBD1. The CDR3 length is 14 residues. Unmatched junction bases numbered 5, after V lost 4 bases and J lost 4 bases. Germline V CDR1 and CDR2: SGHRS, YFSETQ. The covered CDR3 bases are TGCGCCAGCAGCGTGACAGGGTCCGGAAACACC. Protein: CASSVTGSGNT. The whole CDR3 protein reads CASSVTGSGNTIYF.

This clone was found many times. The read ends 3 residues early relative to the CDR3; the germline J gene fills the gap. V usage is TRBV12-3 or TRBV12-4 and J usage is TRBJ1-6; maybe TRBD1 (5 bases). CDR3 length: 12 residues. Partial CDR3 DNA: TGTGCCAGCAGTTTATTGCGGGGCCCC. It translates to CASSLLRGP. The full CDR3 is CASSLLRGPLHF.

This clone has ten or more counts. The read ends 3 residues before the CDR3 terminus; that terminus is restored from the germline J gene. The chain carries TRBV20-1 and TRBJ1-5, with TRBD1 identical over 7 bases. The CDR3 runs to 13 residues. CDR1 is DFQATT and CDR2 is SNEGSKA in the germline V gene (reference sequence). J was trimmed by 7 bases and V by 2 bases; bases with no gene match: 5. CDR3 DNA, as far as it was read: TGCAGTGCTAGAAAACAGGGGAACCAGCCC. It translates to CSARKQGNQP. The CDR3 in its entirety is CSARKQGNQPQHF.

This clone has at least ten counts. The read stops 3 residues short of the end of the CDR3; the missing end is completed from the germline J gene. V is TRBV4-2 and J is TRBJ2-7; D gene ambiguous. Germline CDR1 is LGHNA and CDR2 is YNFKEQ. The CDR3 contains 20 residues. V dropped 0 bases and J dropped 1 base, with 25 bases sitting between them. The covered CDR3 bases are TGTGCCAGCAGCCAAGATAATAATCGTCAGCGCCTCAGTACATCCTACGAG. The encoded protein is CASSQDNNRQRLSTSYE. The entire CDR3 protein reads CASSQDNNRQRLSTSYEQYF.

This clone showed up many times. The read halts 3 residues ahead of the CDR3 end, with the missing end drawn from the germline J gene. V and J are TRBV4-1 and TRBJ2-7; 7 positions agree with TRBD2. CDR1 is MGHRA and CDR2 is YSYEKL in the germline V gene. The CDR3 contains 17 residues. V was pared by 0 bases and J by 0 bases, with 8 bases of the junction left unmatched. Partial CDR3 DNA: TGCGCCAGCAGCCAAGATCAGGCGGGAGCAGGCTCCTACGAG. Residues: CASSQDQAGAGSYE. The full CDR3 protein is CASSQDQAGAGSYEQYF.

This clone was observed many times. The DNA ends 3 residues before the CDR3 does, and the rest of the CDR3 is filled in from the germline J gene. V gene TRBV18 combines with J gene TRBJ1-2, with 7 bases identical to TRBD1. Germline CDR1 is KGHSH and CDR2 is LQKENI. The CDR3 consists of 13 residues. CDR3 sequence reads: CASSPRDSFGYTF. The covered CDR3 bases are TGTGCCAGCTCACCCCGGGACAGTTTCGGC.